The clone carrying this T cell receptor (beta chain) was detected many times. Its antigen remains unidentified. The record originates from a study of shared clonotypes between healthy human individuals. A CD45RA-negative memory subset and a CD45RA+ naive subset were separated from the CD4+ cells. Authors' methods: ImmunoSEQ gave junction-only sequences without quality scores, so filtering differed. Generated by immunoSEQ multiplex PCR, the TCRdb table keeps only in-frame clones and is missing some. V, J and clone size derive from that table, while D and trimming were established from the DNA sequence. The sample has about 680,000 clones; around 67% are singletons. Findings and caveats of the study: Memory subsets generally showed smaller estimated richness than naive subsets did.

The CDR3 has 14 amino acids. V shed 0 bases and J shed 5 bases, with 9 bases lying between them. Germline CDR1 and CDR2: LGHNA and YNFKEQ. This receptor was identified in a woman between 25 and 40 years old in good health. The specimen was memory CD4+ T cells sorted from blood. Subset here: CD45RA-negative fraction. V is TRBV4-2 and J is TRBJ2-3; a possible D gene is TRBD2 (5 bases). CDR3 loop: CASSQDGVGDTQYF. Here the CDR3 DNA reads TGTGCCAGCAGCCAAGACGGGGTTGGAGATACGCAGTATTTT.